This T cell receptor beta chain was observed in a study of graft-versus-host responses after intestinal transplantation (dated by TCRdb to 2020 to 2023). For the wider study: The transplants that recipients received were multivisceral, liver-intestinal, or isolated intestinal. Alloreactive clones were identified by sequencing pre-transplant mixed lymphocyte reaction products and comparing them with unstimulated pre-transplant donor and recipient T cells. The cohort enrolled under 30 intestinal transplant recipients, one of whom was a retransplant, and a few patients without pretransplant specimens were excluded. Every recipient was given anti-thymocyte globulin induction, followed by around three years of maintenance tacrolimus and steroids. A peak of at least 4% donor T cells among recipient peripheral blood mononuclear cells was the definition used for donor T cell macrochimerism. Rather than going through the commercial service, samples from a few later patients were sequenced in-house on an Illumina MiSeq and processed with MiXCR. Graft-versus-host and host-versus-graft alloreactive T cell clones were tracked in the graft, circulation and bone marrow after intestinal transplantation using bulk TCR-beta CDR3 sequencing. Results and caveats for the whole study, not just this receptor: The relatively low number and heterogeneity of intestinal transplant patients limited the conclusions. GvH clones were found in recipient bone marrow, and some of the GvH clones appeared earlier in ileal mucosa or blood, which is consistent with an intestinal mucosal origin. High GvH to HvG T cell clonal ratios were observed in the allografts of patients with donor T cell macrochimerism. Peak levels of circulating GvH clones were associated with declines in HvG clones early after transplant.

The label giving this sample's time point can be read as: cells obtained before transplantation from donor or recipient. CD3+CD4+ and CD3+CD8+ populations were FACS-sorted from unstimulated pre-transplant donor and recipient cells taken from spleen or lymph nodes. The library was made by the immunoSEQ multiplex PCR assay. For most patients, genomic DNA was isolated using the Qiagen DNeasy Blood and Tissue Kit and was shipped frozen to Adaptive Biotechnologies for TCR sequencing. Adaptive Biotechnologies carried out high-throughput TCR-beta CDR3 sequencing of genomic DNA for most patients. In the authors' own workflow: Adaptive's ImmunoSEQ software supplied the TCR sequencing data for 15 to 20 patients, while MiXCR and VDJtools were used to process a few other patients. To correct CD4 versus CD8 sorting errors, any sequence found in both subsets at a frequency ratio below 5:1 was removed. CDR3 nucleotide sequences shared by donor and recipient were removed because the origin of these sequences could not be assigned. At least 2-fold expansion over unstimulated cells and a minimum CFSE-low frequency of 0.002% (template counts) or 0.001% (read counts) were required for clones to be classified as alloreactive. Clones detected in sequenced pre-transplant spleen, lymph node, or MLR CFSE-low populations of the donor or recipient were defined as mappable. Cumulative frequency of alloreactive clones was calculated as a percentage of all sequences weighted by copy number. In TCRdb, the immuneACCESS table is reduced to in-frame sequences with V and J assigned. These tables do not hold every clone; where another copy was compared, an unresolved V gene accounts for under half, and the others remain unexplained. V and J calls and clone size are given by that table; D and trimming were obtained from the DNA. Recorded for this sample are fewer than 120,000 clones; 93% of them occurred a single time. The ten largest account for less than 0.55% of the sample.

Here V drops 5 bases and J drops 2 bases, and the junction holds 3 bases not matched to any gene. The germline V gene specifies MGHRA as CDR1 and YSYEKL as CDR2. The CDR3, from cysteine to phenylalanine, totals 14 residues. The DNA shown is the 42-base CDR3, in frame from base 1. Of note for this clone: Its antigen is unknown. Base quality data are lacking; no much larger clone is found one base away.

The sequenced sample was unstimulated CD8+ T cells sorted from spleen or lymph node cells, obtained before intestinal transplant. The rearranged segments are TRBV4-1 and TRBJ1-2; TRBD1 lines up with 9 middle nucleotides. The clonotype originates from a human donor who received an intestinal transplant. The nucleotide sequence reads as follows: TGCGCCAGCAGCGAACAGGGGGCAAACTATGGCTACACCTTC. Translation gives CASSEQGANYGYTF.